The clone carrying this T cell receptor (beta chain) was seen at least ten times. Its target is unknown. J gave up 6 bases and V 4 bases, and 9 bases lay outside the gene matches. Germline CDR1 is SEHNR and CDR2 is FQNEAQ (reference sequence). There are 14 residues in the CDR3. These data come from a study of regulatory T cells in long-lasting Graves disease. General study findings and limits: Owing to a sample size that was small, accuracy may have been reduced. Persistent Graves' patients had lower TCR diversity than newly diagnosed ones.

Indicated time point: newly diagnosed GD, antithyroid drugs for less than 3 months. TCR sequences were obtained from RNA taken from PBMCs. iRepertoire HTBI primers and Arm-PCR of CDR3 regions built TCR beta libraries. TCRdb re-derived calls from the multiplex PCR reads in MiXCR, one entry per CDR3 protein. In the table there are some 460,000 distinct CDR3 sequences, 15% to 20% of which are singletons. The same data also contributed to another study, on T cells in Graves' hyperthyroidism and ophthalmopathy. Per that paper: A set of HTBI primers served as the primers for a first-round RT-PCR of the TCR CDR3.

The TCR comes from a man aged 35 to 55 with Graves disease. Source: peripheral blood mononuclear cells (PBMCs), taken at new diagnosis, from a patient treated with antithyroid drugs. The rearrangement joins TRBV7-9 to TRBJ2-7, with 7 nucleotides matching TRBD1. The CDR3 DNA reads as TGTGCCAGCAGCTCGACAGGGTTGGGCGGCGAGCAGTACTTC. As protein: CASSSTGLGGEQYF.